Following are 18 T cell receptor beta chains from one sample sequenced in a study of blood T cell repertoires in COVID-19. Generated by immunoSEQ multiplex PCR, the TCRdb table keeps only in-frame clones and is missing some. The data show tens of thousands of clones, about four fifths seen once. Source material: peripheral blood. These receptors were obtained from a man aged 50 to 60 with acute or convalescent COVID-19.

The CDR3 DNA sequence: TGCGCCAGCAGCTTGGCCTCTAGCGGATCTTACGAGCAGTACTTC. This gives the protein CASSLASSGSYEQYF. The chain carries TRBV5-1 and TRBJ2-7; 7 nucleotides align to TRBD2. CDR1 is SGHRS and CDR2 is YFSETQ in the germline V gene. The CDR3 has 15 residues. The V and J ends lost 0 bases and 4 bases, in that order; junction bases with no gene match: 7.

Concerning this clone: The same CDR3 is also encoded by other DNA sequences in this sample. The chain carries TRBV6-2 or TRBV6-3 and TRBJ1-2; a weak D match, TRBD1 (5 bases). Germline V CDR1 and CDR2: MNHEY, SVGEGT. The V gene lost 3 bases and the J gene lost 4 bases, with 9 bases spanning the gap. The CDR3 length is 13 residues. CDR3: CASSYRDSYGYTF. CDR3 nucleotides: TGTGCCAGCAGTTATCGAGACAGCTATGGCTACACCTTC.

V gene TRBV28 combines with J gene TRBJ1-1, with unresolved D. CDR1 is MDHEN and CDR2 is SYDVKM in the germline V gene. There are 11 residues in the CDR3. CDR3 region: CATRDRREGFF. Written as DNA, the CDR3 is TGTGCTACTCGCGACCGCCGGGAGGGTTTCTTT.

The rearrangement links TRBV7-9 to TRBJ2-2; D call uncertain. Looked up from germline, CDR1 is SEHNR and CDR2 is FQNEAQ (reference sequence). The length of the CDR3 is 14 residues. The V end was cut by 0 bases, the J end by 8 bases, with 10 bases between. The CDR3 DNA reads as TGTGCCAGCAGCTTAGCGTCTACTTCGGGGGAGCTGTTTTTT. Its translation is CASSLASTSGELFF.

The genes are TRBV19 and TRBJ1-6; 8 bases align to TRBD1. The CDR3 spans 13 residues. Germline-derived CDR1 and CDR2 are LNHDA and SQIVND (reference sequence). The ends lost 7 bases at V and 10 bases at J; junction bases unmatched: 6. The CDR3 loop is CASTSGGLSPLHF. The DNA for the CDR3 is TGTGCCAGTACATCAGGGGGCCTCTCACCCCTCCACTTT.

The chain couples TRBV5-1 to TRBJ2-1, with TRBD2 matching over 10 bases. The trim removed 0 bases at V and 4 bases at J, leaving 1 base unmatched. This CDR3 is 15 amino acids long. CDR1 is SGHRS, CDR2 YFSETQ, per germline. The chain's CDR3 is CASSLGTSGYNEQFF. DNA of the CDR3: TGCGCCAGCAGCTTGGGGACTAGCGGTTACAATGAGCAGTTCTTC.

The V call is TRBV28, the J call TRBJ2-7; D is unresolved. The CDR3 runs to 12 residues. V was shortened by 4 bases and J by 5 bases, with 9 bases between the two germline ends. Germline V gene data show CDR1 as MDHEN and CDR2 as SYDVKM. The CDR3 nucleotides read TGTGCCAGCAGTTCCACCCCGGACGAGCAGTACTTC. It is translated as CASSSTPDEQYF.

The V call is TRBV11-2, the J call TRBJ2-1; 10 bases are shared with TRBD2. CDR3 length equals 15 residues. Trimming cost V 1 base and J 6 bases; bases outside gene matches: 3. Germline CDR1 SGHAT, CDR2 FQNNGV. Here the CDR3 reads CASSLGTSGANEQFF. CDR3 in DNA: TGTGCCAGCAGCTTAGGGACTAGCGGAGCCAATGAGCAGTTCTTC.

This clone was recorded only once. The chain uses TRBV6-5 and TRBJ1-2, with 8 bases fitting TRBD1. Losses at the gene ends were 4 bases for V and 3 bases for J; bases not matched to a gene: 4. Germline V gene data show CDR1 as MNHEY and CDR2 as SVGAGI. This CDR3 spans 14 amino acids. Written as DNA, the CDR3 is TGTGCCAGCAGTTGGACAGGGACAGACTATGGCTACACCTTC. Its protein is CASSWTGTDYGYTF.

This clone was counted many times. The chain employs TRBV4-2 and TRBJ2-7; 12 nucleotides line up with TRBD1. Per the germline V gene, CDR1 is LGHNA and CDR2 is YNFKEQ. The CDR3 length is 16 residues. V lost 0 bases and J lost 5; bases outside the gene matches: 5. Here the CDR3 DNA reads TGTGCCAGCAGCCAAGATAAAGGGACAGGGGGCAACGAGCAGTACTTC. Translating gives CASSQDKGTGGNEQYF.

This chain links TRBV20-1 with TRBJ2-7; 8 bases agree with TRBD2. Germline assignment: CDR1 DFQATT and CDR2 SNEGSKA (reference sequence). Trimming at V came to 3 bases and at J to 4 bases, leaving 5 bases not matched to a gene. The CDR3 loop spans 13 amino acids. As DNA, the CDR3 is TGCAGTGCTAGTCCGGCGGGAGGATACGAGCAGTACTTC. Translated: CSASPAGGYEQYF.

The chain uses TRBV5-1 and TRBJ1-1, with D possibly matching TRBD1 (6 bases). Germline CDR1 SGHRS, CDR2 YFSETQ. Trimming took off 5 bases at V and 1 base at J, with 12 bases between the two ends. CDR3 size: 14 residues. The CDR3 here is CASSQGSPNTEAFF. DNA for the CDR3: TGCGCCAGCAGTCAGGGGAGCCCGAACACTGAAGCTTTCTTT.

This clone was observed once. The chain joins TRBV19 to TRBJ1-1; the match to TRBD1 covers 8 bases. This CDR3 region has 17 residues. The ends lost 0 bases at V and 4 bases at J; junction bases unmatched: 10. Germline V CDR1 and CDR2: LNHDA, SQIVND (reference sequence). The CDR3 DNA follows: TGTGCCAGTAGTATAGAAAAGGGCAGGGGGCTTGGCACTGAAGCTTTCTTT. Translating gives CASSIEKGRGLGTEAFF. Complete variable domain (other parts from reference TRBV19 and TRBJ1-1): DGGITQSPKYLFRKEGQNVTLSCEQNLNHDAMYWYRQDPGQGLRLIYYSQIVNDFQKGDIAEGYSVSREKKESFPLTVTSAQKNPTAFYLCASSIEKGRGLGTEAFFGQGTRLTVV.

The chain has TRBV5-1 and TRBJ1-4; 7 bases match TRBD1. CDR1 and CDR2 (germline): SGHRS, YFSETQ. The trim removed 2 bases at V and 6 bases at J, leaving 4 bases unmatched. CDR3 length: 14 amino acids. CDR3 residues: CASSFRGTDEKLFF. Here the CDR3 DNA reads TGCGCCAGCAGCTTCAGAGGGACAGATGAAAAACTGTTTTTT.

J is TRBJ1-5 and V is TRBV5-1, with a possible D match to TRBD1 (6 bases). Germline CDR1 SGHRS, CDR2 YFSETQ. V was trimmed by 3 bases and J by 6 bases, leaving 16 bases between them. This CDR3 has 15 amino acids. The CDR3 loop is CASSSKPGAGQPQHF. The CDR3 nucleotides are TGCGCCAGCAGCTCCAAGCCAGGGGCCGGTCAGCCCCAGCATTTT.

This chain connects TRBV7-3 to TRBJ1-2; no clear D. V gave up 2 bases and J gave up 7 bases, with 14 bases separating them. Germline V gene data show CDR1 as SGHTA and CDR2 as FQGTGA. This CDR3 spans 14 amino acids. The CDR3 loop reads CASSLDQWAFGYTF. The CDR3 region has the DNA TGTGCCAGCAGCTTAGATCAATGGGCCTTTGGCTACACCTTC.

The CDR3 DNA reads TGCGCCAGCAGCCTAAGACAGGGGGCCTCAGATACGCAGTATTTT. Translation gives CASSLRQGASDTQYF. The genes are TRBV5-1 and TRBJ2-3, with 10 bases identical to TRBD1. Germline V gene data show CDR1 as SGHRS and CDR2 as YFSETQ. V shed 4 bases and J 4 bases; nucleotides not matched to a gene: 6. The CDR3 spans 15 residues.

The gene calls are TRBV9 and TRBJ2-7, with 12 bases identical to TRBD1. Germline V gene sequence: CDR1 SGDLS, CDR2 YYNGEE. This CDR3 is 15 amino acids long. Trimming at V came to 6 bases and at J to 5 bases, leaving 9 bases not matched to a gene. CDR3 DNA sequence: TGTGCCAGCACCCGCGGGGACAGGGGGCTCCACGAGCAGTACTTC. Translated: CASTRGDRGLHEQYF.